Following are 20 T cell receptor beta chains from one sample sequenced in a study of blood T cell repertoires in COVID-19. This table comes from immunoSEQ multiplex PCR, and its TCRdb copy is limited to in-frame clones, with some not included. The table lists tens of thousands of clones, around 87% of them singletons, with 44% in the top ten. The source material was peripheral blood. Every receptor here comes from a human donor in a cohort sampled during active COVID-19.

This clone came up a few times. The rearrangement links TRBV11-2 to TRBJ1-5; tentatively, D is TRBD1 (6 bases). Per the germline V gene, CDR1 is SGHAT and CDR2 is FQNNGV. The V gene lost 5 bases and the J gene lost 4 bases, with 18 bases spanning the gap. This CDR3 has 16 residues. CDR3 in amino acids: CASSATTGSDNQPQHF. The CDR3, as DNA: TGTGCCAGCAGCGCTACGACAGGTAGCGATAATCAGCCCCAGCATTTT.

V and J are TRBV28 and TRBJ1-5, with unresolved D. Between the trimmed V and J ends, which lost 1 base and 2 bases, there was a span of 9 bases. This CDR3 has 15 amino acids. Germline V gene sequence: CDR1 MDHEN, CDR2 SYDVKM. CDR3 sequence reads: CASSLYRTGNQPQHF. DNA of the CDR3: TGTGCCAGCAGTTTATACCGTACAGGCAATCAGCCCCAGCATTTT.

The V gene is TRBV29-1, the J gene TRBJ2-2; TRBD1 aligns across 7 bases. CDR1 is SQVTM and CDR2 is ANQGSEA in the germline V gene. The CDR3 contains 14 residues. With 6 bases clipped from V and 5 bases from J, the junction kept 9 bases outside the gene matches. The CDR3, as DNA: TGCAGCGTCTCCAAGGGGGCCGGGACCGGGGAGCTGTTTTTT. Amino acids: CSVSKGAGTGELFF.

V and J are TRBV27 and TRBJ1-2; D perhaps matches TRBD1 (5 bases). Germline CDR1 and CDR2: MNHEY and SMNVEV (reference sequence). Deletions cut 3 bases from V and 6 bases from J, with 11 bases between. The CDR3 has 13 amino acids. CDR3 bases: TGTGCCAGCAGTTTGGAGGGGAAGGATGGCTACACCTTC. This codes for CASSLEGKDGYTF.

This chain connects TRBV19 to TRBJ1-5; D ambiguous. V was pared by 0 bases and J by 2 bases, with 14 bases between. This CDR3 is 17 amino acids long. The germline CDR1 and CDR2 sequences are LNHDA and SQIVND (reference sequence). CDR3 loop: CASSIDRWSAGNQPQHF. The CDR3, as DNA: TGTGCCAGTAGTATAGATAGGTGGAGCGCCGGCAATCAGCCCCAGCATTTT.

This clone came up once. The chain is built from TRBV18 and TRBJ2-5, with 9 positions matching TRBD1. CDR1 and CDR2 from the germline V gene are KGHSH and LQKENI. This CDR3 has 14 residues. Trimming took 3 bases from V and 5 from J; bases not matched to a gene: 4. The CDR3 loop reads CASSPGQGMETQYF. The CDR3, as DNA: TGTGCCAGCTCACCCGGACAGGGGATGGAGACCCAGTACTTC.

The chain couples TRBV5-6 to TRBJ1-1; D remains unclear. V gave up 0 bases and J gave up 0 bases, with 6 bases separating them. This CDR3 is built from 14 residues. CDR1 and CDR2 from the germline V gene are SGHDT and YYEEEE. The CDR3 DNA reads TGTGCCAGCAGCTTGGGTCCGGTGAACACTGAAGCTTTCTTT. Protein product: CASSLGPVNTEAFF.

This clone has more than one count but fewer than ten. This chain joins TRBV5-1 and TRBJ2-7, with D possibly TRBD2 on 6 matching bases. This CDR3 has 15 residues. The germline V gene has CDR1 SGHRS and CDR2 YFSETQ. V lost 2 bases and J 0 bases, leaving 12 bases between the germline ends. CDR3 DNA sequence: TGCGCCAGCAGCTTTTCGGCCGGGGGCTCCTACGAGCAGTACTTC. Its protein is CASSFSAGGSYEQYF. The whole variable domain, filled in from reference TRBV5-1 and TRBJ2-7, reads KAGVTQTPRYLIKTRGQQVTLSCSPISGHRSVSWYQQTPGQGLQFLFEYFSETQRNKGNFPGRFSGRQFSNSRSEMNVSTLELGDSALYLCASSFSAGGSYEQYFGPGTRLTVT.

This sequence joins TRBV9 and TRBJ2-2, with 9 positions matching TRBD2. This CDR3 is 15 amino acids long. From germline, CDR1 is SGDLS and CDR2 YYNGEE. V was pared by 0 bases and J by 7 bases, with 4 bases of the junction left unmatched. The CDR3 spells CASSVADSGGGELFF. The CDR3 DNA is TGTGCCAGCAGCGTAGCTGATAGCGGGGGCGGGGAGCTGTTTTTT.

This clone was seen a handful of times. The chain carries TRBV29-1 and TRBJ2-5; 9 bases match TRBD2. J gave up 5 bases and V 7 bases, and 14 bases lay outside the gene matches. Germline CDR1 and CDR2: SQVTM and ANQGSEA. The CDR3 has 15 amino acids. The CDR3 bases are TGCAGCGGCCAACTACTAGCGGGTGGTAGGGAGACCCAGTACTTC. It encodes CSGQLLAGGRETQYF.

A single count supports this clone. The chain employs TRBV18 and TRBJ1-3, with D possibly being TRBD1 (5 bases). CDR3 size: 17 residues. The V end was cut by 2 bases, the J end by 0 bases, with 14 bases between. Germline lookup yields CDR1 KGHSH and CDR2 LQKENI. CDR3 sequence reads: CASSPGAAKSSGNTIYF. CDR3 DNA: TGTGCCAGCTCACCAGGGGCGGCCAAGTCCTCTGGAAACACCATATATTTT. The variable domain in full, completed from reference TRBV18 and TRBJ1-3, reads NAGVMQNPRHLVRRRGQEARLRCSPMKGHSHVYWYRQLPEEGLKFMVYLQKENIIDESGMPKERFSAEFPKEGPSILRIQQVVRGDSAAYFCASSPGAAKSSGNTIYFGEGSWLTVV.

The chain is built from TRBV7-2 and TRBJ2-5; TRBD2 matches 8 bases. Germline V gives CDR1 SGHTA, CDR2 FQGNSA. Trimming took 1 base from V and 6 from J; bases not matched to a gene: 16. This CDR3 spans 18 amino acids. The CDR3 spells CASSLVSIAGSLSQTQYF. For the CDR3, the DNA is TGTGCCAGCAGCTTAGTTTCCATAGCGGGGTCTCTTTCTCAGACCCAGTACTTC.

This chain connects TRBV7-6 to TRBJ2-5; D is unresolved. CDR1 and CDR2 (germline): SGHVS, FNYEAQ. The V gene lost 4 bases and the J gene lost 5 bases, with 14 bases spanning the gap. The CDR3 runs 14 residues. The CDR3 spells CASSSNTPPETQYF. CDR3 nucleotides: TGTGCCAGCAGCTCTAATACCCCGCCGGAGACCCAGTACTTC.

This chain links TRBV6-2 or TRBV6-3 with TRBJ1-5; 7 bases are shared with TRBD1. V was pared by 4 bases and J by 0 bases, with 15 bases of the junction left unmatched. CDR1 is MNHEY, CDR2 SVGEGT, per germline. This CDR3 contains 19 residues. CDR3 sequence reads: CASSSFRDRERYSNQPQHF. The CDR3 DNA reads as TGTGCCAGCAGTTCCTTCCGGGACAGAGAAAGGTATAGCAATCAGCCCCAGCATTTT.

The CDR3 DNA follows: TGTGCCAGCACCGACAGGGGAATCGGTGGCTACACCTTC. This gives the protein CASTDRGIGGYTF. The chain recombines TRBV28 with TRBJ1-2; 8 bases line up with TRBD1. The CDR3 extends over 13 amino acids. Trimming cost V 7 bases and J 7 bases; bases outside gene matches: 8. Germline V lookup: CDR1 MDHEN, CDR2 SYDVKM.

This clone came up a few times. This chain uses TRBV2 with TRBJ2-7; 8 nucleotides agree with TRBD1. With V trimmed by 7 bases and J by 0 bases, 5 bases remained unmatched. The CDR3 is made up of 14 amino acids. CDR1 is SNHLY, CDR2 FYNNEI, per germline. CDR3: CASKQGVGSYEQYF. CDR3 bases: TGTGCCAGCAAACAGGGGGTAGGCTCCTACGAGCAGTACTTC. Variable domain in full (rest from reference TRBV2 and TRBJ2-7): EPEVTQTPSHQVTQMGQEVILRCVPISNHLYFYWYRQILGQKVEFLVSFYNNEISEKSEIFDDQFSVERPDGSNFTLKIRSTKLEDSAMYFCASKQGVGSYEQYFGPGTRLTVT.

The table lists this clone with a few counts. This rearrangement joins TRBV2 to TRBJ1-5, with 7 bases aligning to TRBD1. Germline CDR1 SNHLY, CDR2 FYNNEI. The CDR3 runs 14 residues. V gave up 6 bases and J gave up 7 bases; unmatched junction bases: 9. CDR3 residues: CASSQTGKLQPQHF. The CDR3 bases are TGTGCCAGCAGCCAGACAGGGAAGTTACAGCCCCAGCATTTT.

V is TRBV28 and J is TRBJ2-7; 8 bases line up with TRBD2. Per germline, CDR1 MDHEN and CDR2 SYDVKM. The V segment lost 4 bases and the J segment 3 bases; nucleotides outside the gene matches: 8. The CDR3 is made up of 15 amino acids. The CDR3 here is CASSSLGGEGYEQYF. The CDR3, as DNA: TGTGCCAGCAGTTCGCTCGGGGGGGAAGGCTACGAGCAGTACTTC.

The chain is built from TRBV6-2 or TRBV6-3 and TRBJ1-5, with D unclear. CDR3 length equals 19 residues. The V gene lost 0 bases and the J gene lost 0 bases, with 18 bases spanning the gap. The germline V gene encodes CDR1 MNHEY and CDR2 SVGEGT. CDR3 residues: CASSYSSIVQPYSNQPQHF. CDR3 bases: TGTGCCAGCAGTTACTCGAGTATAGTACAGCCCTATAGCAATCAGCCCCAGCATTTT.

V is TRBV7-6 and J is TRBJ2-7; 8 bases agree with TRBD1. The CDR3 is 13 residues long. The trim removed 3 bases at V and 6 bases at J, leaving 4 bases unmatched. Per germline, CDR1 SGHVS and CDR2 FNYEAQ. The CDR3 reads CASSFGQGGEQYF. The DNA of the CDR3 is TGTGCCAGCAGCTTCGGACAGGGAGGCGAGCAGTACTTC.